Listed below are T cell receptor beta chains from one sample, sequenced in a study of cytomegalovirus exposure and HLA in healthy donors. Data came from immunoSEQ multiplex PCR; TCRdb stores just in-frame clones and leaves some out. This table has approximately 180,000 clones, roughly 80% appearing once. The sample was PBMCs. Source of these receptors: a young man in good health and CMV-seropositive. CDR3s leave out the opening cysteine and the closing phenylalanine or tryptophan.

v_gene	j_gene	len	CDR3aa
TRBV2	TRBJ2-2	14	ASSEAGLSNTGELF
TRBV5-6	TRBJ1-5	12	ASSHRGRDQPQH
TRBV4-3	TRBJ2-1	15	ASSQDGSGGAYDEQF
TRBV6-1	TRBJ2-3	13	ASTRGGPIEDTQY
TRBV4-2	TRBJ2-2	12	ASSHLSGTGELF
TRBV5-5	TRBJ2-3	13	ASSLVTGGVDTQY
TRBV5-1	TRBJ2-3	17	ASSETSGGLRVSTDTQY
TRBV15	TRBJ1-4	16	ATSREISRQATNEKLF
TRBV18	TRBJ1-5	13	ASSPTGRGNQPQH
TRBV6-5	TRBJ2-6	14	ASSYTGGAGANVLT
TRBV19	TRBJ2-7	11	ASSAQGWHEQY
TRBV13	TRBJ2-3	14	ASSLTGTGSTDTQY
TRBV6-1	TRBJ2-1	10	ASSEAGDEQF
TRBV4-2	TRBJ1-5	14	ASSQEGGNSNQPQH
TRBV27	TRBJ2-7	11	ATGAGGPYEQY
TRBV11-3	TRBJ2-1	15	ASSLRSGVQNNNEQF
TRBV29-1	TRBJ2-1	13	SVRCRERSYNEQF
TRBV5-6	TRBJ2-1	13	ASSVTPSSYNEQF
TRBV30	TRBJ2-1	10	AWDKTGNEQF
TRBV18	TRBJ1-3	14	ASSPPQGDSGNTIY
TRBV14	TRBJ2-1	14	ASSQKWAGDTNEQF
TRBV6-5	TRBJ2-1	11	ASSYSPTRPLF
TRBV6-5	TRBJ2-5	13	ASSSSWTAKETQY
TRBV4-2	TRBJ2-2	14	ASSREIPTGTGELF
TRBV30	TRBJ2-7	10	AWSVKGAEQY
TRBV12-5	TRBJ1-1	15	ASGPNRHRELNTEAF
TRBV28	TRBJ1-1	12	ASSQYRGRTEAF
TRBV4-1	TRBJ1-6	12	ASSSRARNSPLH
TRBV1	TRBJ2-7	15	TSSQEEGGRDLHEQY
TRBV9	TRBJ2-1	13	ASSVNRLPLNEQF
TRBV5-4	TRBJ2-2	13	ASSLGAGAPGELF
TRBV5-1	TRBJ2-1	13	ASSFEAGVTGEQF
TRBV15	TRBJ1-2	12	ATSRDLARDRYT
TRBV6-5	TRBJ1-1	11	ASSYGTVTEAF
TRBV27	TRBJ2-7	14	ASRRPGLAGIYEQY
TRBV2	TRBJ2-7	13	ASSGRTGGFHEQY
TRBV5-1	TRBJ2-7	12	ASSSDSYPYEQY